The entry below describes one T cell receptor (beta chain). Its antigen is as yet unknown. This sample's time point: newly diagnosed GD, antithyroid drugs for less than 3 months. Following extraction of RNA from PBMCs, that RNA was used to make the TCR library. This sample was included in a study of regulatory T cells in long-lasting Graves disease. In building TCR beta libraries, iRepertoire HTBI primers were used together with Arm-PCR of CDR3 regions. TCRdb re-analysed the multiplex PCR reads in MiXCR, keeping a single row per CDR3 protein. The sample carries 400,000 to 500,000 distinct CDR3 sequences, around 15% recorded once. Trimming removed 5 bases from V and 5 bases from J, with 9 bases in between. Germline-derived CDR1 and CDR2 are SGHTA and FQGNSA. There are 13 residues in the CDR3. Broader study findings: Preferential use of TRBV28, TRBJ1-2 and TRBJ2-5 was seen in persistent disease.

Separately, the same data were catalogued under a study of T cells in Graves' hyperthyroidism and ophthalmopathy. Turning to that study: An absence of ophthalmopathy progression within 18 months meant stable Graves' hyperthyroidism. Patients were excluded because of uncontrolled infection, other autoimmune disease, pregnancy or lactation. The HTBI primer set drove a first-round RT-PCR of the TCR CDR3.

The J gene is TRBJ2-2, the V gene TRBV7-2, with D perhaps TRBD2 (6 bases). The clonotype was recovered from a woman between 18 and 30 years old with Graves disease. The source was peripheral blood mononuclear cells (PBMCs), collected at new diagnosis, from a patient treated with antithyroid drugs. CDR3 sequence: CASSQSGTGELFF. For the CDR3, the DNA is TGTGCCAGCAGCCAAAGCGGGACCGGGGAGCTGTTTTTT.